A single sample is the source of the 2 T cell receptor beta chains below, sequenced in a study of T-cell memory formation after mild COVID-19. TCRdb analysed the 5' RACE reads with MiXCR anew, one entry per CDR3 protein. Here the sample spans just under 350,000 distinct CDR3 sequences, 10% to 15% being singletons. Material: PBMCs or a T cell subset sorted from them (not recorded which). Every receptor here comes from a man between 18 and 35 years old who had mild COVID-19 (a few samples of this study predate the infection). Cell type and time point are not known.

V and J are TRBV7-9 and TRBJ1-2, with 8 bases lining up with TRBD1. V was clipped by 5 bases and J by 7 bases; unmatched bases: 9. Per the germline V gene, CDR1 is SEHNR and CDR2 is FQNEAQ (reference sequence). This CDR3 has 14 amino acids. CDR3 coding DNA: TGTGCCAGCAGCAGATCGACAGGGGTTGGTGGCTACACCTTC. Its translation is CASSRSTGVGGYTF.

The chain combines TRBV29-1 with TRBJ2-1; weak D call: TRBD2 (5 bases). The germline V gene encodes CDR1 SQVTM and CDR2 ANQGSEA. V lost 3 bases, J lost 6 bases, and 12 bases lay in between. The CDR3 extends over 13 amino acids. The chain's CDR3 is CSVDSSGINEQFF. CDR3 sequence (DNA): TGCAGCGTTGATAGTTCGGGGATCAATGAGCAGTTCTTC.